Listed here are 23 T cell receptor beta chains from one sample, sequenced in a study of T cell clonotyping in hematopoietic cell transplantation. Time point in this sample: recipient sample about 28 days before transplant, after cytoreduction. Profiled with immunoSEQ multiplex PCR; TCRdb holds only in-frame clones, not every one. The repertoire holds approximately 19,000 clones, with 86% as singletons. Here the sequenced sample was peripheral blood mononuclear cells, taken before stem cell transplant. The receptors were sampled from a man aged 45-60 years with acute myeloid leukemia. Some clones in this sample may be carry-over from other donors' samples.

The chain couples TRBV19 to TRBJ1-5; TRBD1 aligns across 11 bases. Germline CDR1 LNHDA, CDR2 SQIVND (reference sequence). The CDR3 sequence is 15 residues long. J lost 6 bases, V lost 5 bases, and 6 bases had no gene match. This CDR3 is CASSPRTGGSQPQHF. The CDR3 DNA is TGTGCCAGTAGTCCTCGGACAGGGGGCAGTCAGCCCCAGCATTTT.

The rearrangement joins TRBV5-1 to TRBJ1-1; 9 nucleotides agree with TRBD1. J lost 6 bases, V lost 4 bases, and 4 bases had no gene match. The CDR3 has 13 residues. In germline, CDR1 is SGHRS, CDR2 YFSETQ. This chain's CDR3 is CASSAWTGAEAFF. CDR3 nucleotide sequence: TGCGCCAGCAGCGCTTGGACAGGGGCTGAAGCTTTCTTT.

The CDR3, as DNA: TGTGCCACCAGCAGAGAAGTTGCGGGGCGGAGGCGATCGGCCCAGCATTTT. It specifies CATSREVAGRRRSAQHF. V is TRBV15 and J is TRBJ1-5; D might be TRBD1 (5 bases). The CDR3 sequence is 17 residues long. Between the trimmed V and J ends, which lost 0 bases and 11 bases, there was a span of 23 bases. Looked up from germline, CDR1 is LNHNV and CDR2 is YYDKDF (reference sequence). The full variable domain, its missing parts supplied by reference TRBV15 and TRBJ1-5, is DAMVIQNPRYQVTQFGKPVTLSCSQTLNHNVMYWYQQKSSQAPKLLFHYYDKDFNNEADTPDNFQSRRPNTSFCFLDIRSPGLGDTAMYLCATSREVAGRRRSAQHFGDGTRLSIL.

This chain uses TRBV9 with TRBJ1-3; D is perhaps TRBD1 (6 bases). The CDR3 extends over 16 amino acids. Trimming left V 4 bases short and J 2 bases short, with 16 bases between. The germline V gene has CDR1 SGDLS and CDR2 YYNGEE. CDR3 sequence: CASSLGGDNPGNTIYF. The CDR3 DNA follows: TGTGCCAGCAGCCTGGGGGGGGACAACCCTGGAAACACCATATATTTT.

The chain carries TRBV9 and TRBJ1-1; 8 bases are a match to TRBD1. Germline loops: CDR1 SGDLS, CDR2 YYNGEE. The CDR3 loop spans 14 amino acids. V lost 4 bases to trimming and J lost 5 bases; unmatched junction nucleotides: 7. The CDR3 is CASSSGGDGTEAFF. CDR3 in DNA: TGTGCCAGCAGCTCAGGGGGCGATGGGACTGAAGCTTTCTTT.

In the case of this clone: Other nucleotide sequences in the sample specify the same CDR3. The V gene is TRBV2, the J gene TRBJ1-4; D is possibly TRBD1 (6 bases). Germline values: CDR1 SNHLY, CDR2 FYNNEI. The germline V and J ends were trimmed by 6 bases and 8 bases, with 10 bases remaining between them. This CDR3 is 12 amino acids long. The CDR3 DNA reads as TGTGCCAGCAGAACGGGGGGCGAAAAACTGTTTTTT. It specifies CASRTGGEKLFF. The full variable domain, in which reference TRBV2 and TRBJ1-4 provide the parts outside the CDR3, is EPEVTQTPSHQVTQMGQEVILRCVPISNHLYFYWYRQILGQKVEFLVSFYNNEISEKSEIFDDQFSVERPDGSNFTLKIRSTKLEDSAMYFCASRTGGEKLFFGSGTQLSVL.

The chain employs TRBV7-6 and TRBJ2-7, with 8 bases aligning to TRBD2. Per germline, CDR1 SGHVS and CDR2 FNYEAQ. The CDR3 length is 15 residues. V dropped 2 bases and J dropped 6; count of bases not matched to a gene: 9. Written as DNA, the CDR3 is TGTGCCAGCAGCTTACGGAGCGGGGGTGGTCGCGAGCAGTACTTC. The encoded protein is CASSLRSGGGREQYF.

This clone has a handful of counts. Other nucleotide sequences from this sample produce the same CDR3. The chain has TRBV2 and TRBJ2-3; perhaps TRBD1 as D (5 bases). The CDR3 loop spans 15 amino acids. Germline V gives CDR1 SNHLY, CDR2 FYNNEI. V dropped 2 bases and J dropped 1 base, with 10 bases sitting between them. In nucleotides, the CDR3 is TGTGCCAGCAGTGAACAGGGTCTAGGCACAGATACGCAGTATTTT. This sequence encodes CASSEQGLGTDTQYF.

This rearrangement joins TRBV28 to TRBJ1-1; 7 nucleotides match TRBD1. The CDR3 spans 17 residues. The junction had 15 bases not matched to a gene; V was cut back by 8 bases and J by 0 bases. CDR1 is MDHEN, CDR2 SYDVKM, per germline. This CDR3 is CASPPTGTALVNTEAFF. CDR3 in DNA: TGTGCCAGCCCCCCGACCGGGACAGCCCTTGTGAACACTGAAGCTTTCTTT.

This chain links TRBV11-1 with TRBJ1-1; D unresolved. CDR1 is SGHAT and CDR2 is FQDESV in the germline V gene (reference sequence). The V end was cut by 5 bases, the J end by 5 bases, with 15 bases between. The CDR3 runs to 14 residues. The CDR3 loop is CASSPHRGWTEAFF. The CDR3 bases are TGTGCCAGCAGCCCGCACAGAGGGTGGACTGAAGCTTTCTTT.

The chain combines TRBV7-8 with TRBJ2-7; D may correspond to TRBD1 or TRBD2 (6 bases each). V lost 4 bases and J 7 bases, leaving 23 bases between the germline ends. The CDR3 is 16 residues long. Germline CDR1 is SGHVS and CDR2 is FQNEAQ. The CDR3 protein is CASSSRWQGTLEEQYF. The CDR3 nucleotides are TGTGCCAGCAGCTCAAGGTGGCAGGGGACTTTGGAAGAGCAGTACTTC.

This clone was picked up a small number of times. The rearrangement links TRBV19 to TRBJ1-5; D gene unclear. Per germline, CDR1 LNHDA and CDR2 SQIVND (reference sequence). This CDR3 comprises 16 residues. Trimming pared 0 bases from V and 8 bases from J, leaving 17 bases between. CDR3: CASSIDNGRESEPQHF. The CDR3 DNA is TGTGCCAGTAGTATAGATAACGGCAGAGAGTCTGAGCCCCAGCATTTT.

The chain's CDR3 is CASSSLGRSSNGYTF. As DNA, the CDR3 is TGTGCCAGCAGTTCCCTGGGGAGGAGCTCGAACGGCTACACCTTC. The chain employs TRBV27 and TRBJ1-2; unclear D gene. Germline V gene sequence: CDR1 MNHEY, CDR2 SMNVEV (reference sequence). The ends were cut back, 4 bases at V and 8 bases at J, with 20 bases in the middle. The CDR3 length is 15 residues.

The rearrangement joins TRBV28 to TRBJ1-5; 9 bases are a match to TRBD1. Germline V CDR1 and CDR2: MDHEN, SYDVKM. Trimming at V came to 6 bases and at J to 3 bases, leaving 3 bases not matched to a gene. The CDR3 totals 14 residues. CDR3 amino acids: CASRGQGHNQPQHF. CDR3 nucleotide sequence: TGTGCCAGCAGGGGACAGGGACACAATCAGCCCCAGCATTTT.

Written as DNA, the CDR3 is TGTGCCAGCAGGGAAAGGGAGGACACTGAAGCTTTCTTT. It encodes CASREREDTEAFF. J is TRBJ1-1 and V is TRBV25-1; D not resolved. In germline, CDR1 is MGHDK, CDR2 SYGVNS. The CDR3 extends over 13 amino acids. V was pared by 6 bases and J by 3 bases, with 11 bases between.

V gene TRBV5-1 combines with J gene TRBJ1-1; D is unclear. The germline V gene encodes CDR1 SGHRS and CDR2 YFSETQ. The V end lost 0 bases, the J end lost 5 bases, and 8 bases lay between the germline ends. CDR3 length equals 13 residues. The CDR3 loop is CASSLVRGTEAFF. CDR3 nucleotide sequence: TGCGCCAGCAGCTTGGTCCGGGGAACTGAAGCTTTCTTT.

The chain recombines TRBV6-6 with TRBJ1-1; possibly TRBD1 for D (5 bases). Germline V CDR1 and CDR2: MNHNY, SVGAGI (reference sequence). The CDR3 runs to 13 residues. The V and J ends lost 4 bases and 5 bases respectively, with 11 bases between them. CDR3 in amino acids: CASSFGGRTEAFF. Here the CDR3 DNA reads TGTGCCAGCAGTTTTGGGGGAAGGACTGAAGCTTTCTTT.

In DNA, the CDR3 is TGTGCCAGCAGCGTAGATCGAGCCAGTAATGAGCAGTTCTTC. It is translated as CASSVDRASNEQFF. The chain links TRBV9 to TRBJ2-1; D unresolved. Trimming stripped 0 bases from V and 7 bases from J, with 11 bases between. Looked up from germline, CDR1 is SGDLS and CDR2 is YYNGEE. The CDR3 contains 14 residues.

V gene TRBV7-8 combines with J gene TRBJ1-6; D is undetermined. This CDR3 comprises 13 residues. The V end lost 6 bases, the J end lost 13 bases, and 16 bases lay between the germline ends. The germline V gene has CDR1 SGHVS and CDR2 FQNEAQ. CDR3 nucleotides: TGTGCCAGCAGACCGGGCCCGTCGGAGCCCCTCCACTTT. It yields the protein CASRPGPSEPLHF.

V is TRBV6-5 and J is TRBJ1-3, with D unresolved. V lost 0 bases and J 12 bases, leaving 12 bases between the germline ends. Germline CDR1 and CDR2: MNHEY and SVGAGI. The CDR3 sequence is 13 residues long. In nucleotides, the CDR3 is TGTGCCAGCAGTTACTCTACGCGGGATATCATATATTTT. Protein sequence: CASSYSTRDIIYF.

The V call is TRBV10-2, the J call TRBJ1-2; D may be TRBD1 (6 bases). The germline gives CDR1 WSHSY, CDR2 SAAADI. The CDR3 totals 15 residues. The germline V and J ends were trimmed by 0 bases and 5 bases, with 13 bases remaining between them. The CDR3 DNA reads as TGCGCCAGCAGTGAGTCCGGGGGGCTCGGGTATGGCTACACCTTC. Amino acid sequence: CASSESGGLGYGYTF.

This rearrangement joins TRBV9 to TRBJ2-1, with TRBD2 matching over 13 bases. Germline V lookup: CDR1 SGDLS, CDR2 YYNGEE. V was clipped by 0 bases and J by 3 bases; unmatched bases: 3. CDR3 size: 17 residues. The CDR3 region has the DNA TGTGCCAGCAGCGTAGGACTAGCGGGGGGTCACTACAATGAGCAGTTCTTC. This codes for CASSVGLAGGHYNEQFF.

The chain recombines TRBV14 with TRBJ2-7; D may be TRBD1 (6 bases). Trimming took off 4 bases at V and 3 bases at J, with 13 bases between the two ends. Germline CDR1 and CDR2: SGHDN and FVKESK. This CDR3 spans 14 amino acids. DNA for the CDR3: TGTGCCAGCAGCCCCCGGACAGCACTCTACGAGCAGTACTTC. It specifies CASSPRTALYEQYF.